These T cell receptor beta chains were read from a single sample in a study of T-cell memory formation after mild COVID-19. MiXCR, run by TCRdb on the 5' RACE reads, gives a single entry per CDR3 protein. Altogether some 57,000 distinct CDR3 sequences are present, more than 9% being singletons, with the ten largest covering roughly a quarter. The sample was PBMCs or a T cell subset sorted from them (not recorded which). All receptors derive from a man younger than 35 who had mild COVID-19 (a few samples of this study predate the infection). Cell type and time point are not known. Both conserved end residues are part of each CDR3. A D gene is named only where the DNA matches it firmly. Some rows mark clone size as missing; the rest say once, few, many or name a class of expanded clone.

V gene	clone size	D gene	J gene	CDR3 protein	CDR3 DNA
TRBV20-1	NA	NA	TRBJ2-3	CSAGLYSTDTQYF	TGCAGTGCTGGGCTCTATAGCACAGATACGCAGTATTTT
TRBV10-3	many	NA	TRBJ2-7	CAISEKTASSYEQYF	TGTGCCATCAGTGAGAAAACAGCCAGCTCCTACGAGCAGTACTTC
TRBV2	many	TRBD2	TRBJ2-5	CASRGTSGGRRETQYF	TGTGCCTCACGCGGGACTAGCGGGGGGCGACGAGAGACCCAGTACTTC
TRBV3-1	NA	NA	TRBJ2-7	CASRHLRGTVPYEQYF	TGTGCCAGCAGACACCTAAGGGGGACCGTCCCCTACGAGCAGTACTTC
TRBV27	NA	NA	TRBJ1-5	CASSPRVGGNQPQHF	TGTGCCAGCAGTCCCAGGGTAGGTGGCAATCAGCCCCAGCATTTT
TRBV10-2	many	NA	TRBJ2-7	CASQEPSGTFYEQYF	TGCGCCAGCCAAGAGCCCTCGGGGACCTTCTACGAGCAGTACTTC
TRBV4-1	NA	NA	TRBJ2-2	CASSRGYRTGTGELFF	TGCGCCAGCAGCCGGGGATACAGGACGGGCACCGGGGAGCTGTTTTTT
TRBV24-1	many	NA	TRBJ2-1	CATSEYNEQFF	TGTGCCACCAGTGAATACAATGAGCAGTTCTTC
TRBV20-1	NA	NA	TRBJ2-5	CSARDPMVGTQYF	TGCAGTGCTAGAGATCCTATGGTCGGGACCCAGTACTTC
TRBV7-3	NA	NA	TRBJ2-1	CASSTPTGAGNEQFF	TGTGCCAGCAGCACGCCAACGGGGGCGGGCAATGAGCAGTTCTTC
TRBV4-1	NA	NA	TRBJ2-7	CASSQEGKGGYEQYF	TGCGCCAGCAGCCAAGAAGGCAAGGGCGGCTACGAGCAGTACTTC
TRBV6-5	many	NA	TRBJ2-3	CASSYLGATQDTQYF	TGTGCCAGCAGTTACTTAGGGGCCACCCAGGATACGCAGTATTTT
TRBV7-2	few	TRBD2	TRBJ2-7	CASSRGGVSYEQYF	TGTGCCAGCAGCCGCGGGGGGGTCTCCTACGAGCAGTACTTC
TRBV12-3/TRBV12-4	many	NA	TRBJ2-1	CASSFQGYEQFF	TGTGCCAGCAGTTTCCAAGGGTATGAGCAGTTCTTC
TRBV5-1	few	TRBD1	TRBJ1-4	CASSLAQQGSGEKLFF	TGCGCCAGCAGCTTGGCCCAACAGGGGAGTGGAGAAAAACTGTTTTTT
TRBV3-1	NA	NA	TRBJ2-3	CASSDRVGTQYF	TGTGCCAGCAGCGATAGGGTGGGTACGCAGTATTTT
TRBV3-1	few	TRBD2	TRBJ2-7	CASSQGTSGAYEQYF	TGTGCCAGCAGCCAAGGGACTAGCGGGGCCTACGAGCAGTACTTC
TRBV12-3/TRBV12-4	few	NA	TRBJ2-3	CASSSWYF	TGTGCCAGCAGTTCTTGGTATTTT
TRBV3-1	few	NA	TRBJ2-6	CASSTSSGANVLTF	TGTGCCAGCAGTACCAGCTCTGGGGCCAACGTCCTGACTTTC
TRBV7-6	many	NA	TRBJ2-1	CASSPMGHNEQFF	TGTGCCAGCAGCCCGATGGGCCACAATGAGCAGTTCTTC
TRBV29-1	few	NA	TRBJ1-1	CSVASGWGMNTEAFF	TGCAGCGTTGCGTCAGGGTGGGGGATGAACACTGAAGCTTTCTTT
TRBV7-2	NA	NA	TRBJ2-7	CASSLGSDSYEQYF	TGTGCCAGCAGCTTAGGCTCGGACAGCTACGAGCAGTACTTC
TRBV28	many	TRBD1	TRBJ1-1	CASSTGFGTEAFF	TGTGCCAGTTCGACAGGGTTCGGCACTGAAGCTTTCTTT
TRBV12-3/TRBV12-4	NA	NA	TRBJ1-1	CASSTAGFGTEAFF	TGTGCCAGCAGCACCGCGGGGTTTGGCACTGAAGCTTTCTTT
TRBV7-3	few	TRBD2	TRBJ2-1	CASSSVSGGTYNEQFF	TGTGCCAGCAGCTCAGTAAGCGGGGGGACCTACAATGAGCAGTTCTTC
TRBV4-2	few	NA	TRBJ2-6	CASSQEAGDGANVLTF	TGTGCCAGCAGCCAAGAAGCAGGGGACGGGGCCAACGTCCTGACTTTC
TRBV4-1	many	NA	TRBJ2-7	CASSRSVHYEQYF	TGCGCCAGCAGCCGGAGCGTACACTACGAGCAGTACTTC
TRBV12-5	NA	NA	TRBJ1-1	CASGLSPMNTEAFF	TGTGCTAGTGGTTTGAGCCCGATGAACACTGAAGCTTTCTTT
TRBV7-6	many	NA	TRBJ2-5	CASSSPPDGTGETQYF	TGTGCCAGCAGCTCGCCCCCCGACGGGACCGGGGAGACCCAGTACTTC